The rows below give T cell receptor beta chains drawn from one sample of a study of blood T cell repertoires in COVID-19. Using immunoSEQ multiplex PCR, the repertoire was profiled, and TCRdb retains in-frame clones only, with some absent. The sample lists 150,000 to 190,000 clones, approximately 82% occurring once. Sequencing input: peripheral blood. The receptors originated from a woman aged 50 to 65 with acute or convalescent COVID-19. Both conserved end residues are part of each CDR3. Fields, in order: V gene, J gene, CDR3 protein.

V gene: TRBV6-5
J gene: TRBJ1-2
CDR3 protein: CASGDRVPPLSFF

V gene: TRBV5-1
J gene: TRBJ1-2
CDR3 protein: CASTQQGDYGYTF

V gene: TRBV6-1
J gene: TRBJ1-2
CDR3 protein: CASSEVWAGTNYGYTF

V gene: TRBV18
J gene: TRBJ2-5
CDR3 protein: CASSRTTGGAGETQYF

V gene: TRBV5-1
J gene: TRBJ2-1
CDR3 protein: CASGGQGMGNEQFF

V gene: TRBV6-6
J gene: TRBJ2-5
CDR3 protein: CASRGAPGGFETQYF

V gene: TRBV15
J gene: TRBJ1-4
CDR3 protein: CAIKGEREKLFF

V gene: TRBV27
J gene: TRBJ2-5
CDR3 protein: CASKSPGETQYF

V gene: TRBV19
J gene: TRBJ1-6
CDR3 protein: CASKTNRGNSPLHF

V gene: TRBV15
J gene: TRBJ2-3
CDR3 protein: CATSSRGFLTDTQYF

V gene: TRBV15
J gene: TRBJ1-5
CDR3 protein: CATSSELSNQPQHF

V gene: TRBV28
J gene: TRBJ1-3
CDR3 protein: CASRPTGHTDSSGNTIYF

V gene: TRBV5-1
J gene: TRBJ1-5
CDR3 protein: CASRSDPHSNQPQHF

V gene: TRBV27
J gene: TRBJ2-2
CDR3 protein: CASSSFTGELFF

V gene: TRBV7-7
J gene: TRBJ2-3
CDR3 protein: CASSAGPTDTQYF

V gene: TRBV6-2/TRBV6-3
J gene: TRBJ1-6
CDR3 protein: CASSPGQGASYNSPLHF

V gene: TRBV4-2
J gene: TRBJ1-4
CDR3 protein: CASSQEGAANEKLFF

V gene: TRBV7-2
J gene: TRBJ1-5
CDR3 protein: CASSITDYNQPQHF

V gene: TRBV7-6
J gene: TRBJ2-7
CDR3 protein: CASSSGAVNYEQYF

V gene: TRBV19
J gene: TRBJ1-2
CDR3 protein: CASSIRDTLNYGYTF

V gene: TRBV6-6
J gene: TRBJ1-6
CDR3 protein: CASSQLGQGVNSPLHF

V gene: TRBV19
J gene: TRBJ2-7
CDR3 protein: CASQETGTGNSEQYF

V gene: TRBV21-1
J gene: TRBJ2-1
CDR3 protein: CASSKDPRGLADNEQFF

V gene: TRBV19
J gene: TRBJ2-2
CDR3 protein: CASNSKGGTGELFF

V gene: TRBV6-2/TRBV6-3
J gene: TRBJ1-5
CDR3 protein: CASSRGQVSNQPQHF

V gene: TRBV7-2
J gene: TRBJ2-2
CDR3 protein: CASSLATGTVNTGELFF

V gene: TRBV3-1/TRBV3-2
J gene: TRBJ1-1
CDR3 protein: CASSQSGVGTEAFF

V gene: TRBV5-5
J gene: TRBJ2-2
CDR3 protein: CASSIPGTGSTGELFF

V gene: TRBV4-2
J gene: TRBJ1-2
CDR3 protein: CASSPTVVPNYGYTF

V gene: TRBV9
J gene: TRBJ2-1
CDR3 protein: CASSSRTSRTNEQFF

V gene: TRBV2
J gene: TRBJ1-4
CDR3 protein: CASSEGQSGEKLFF

V gene: TRBV10-3
J gene: TRBJ2-7
CDR3 protein: CAISVSPTDLTYEQYF

V gene: TRBV7-2
J gene: TRBJ2-1
CDR3 protein: CASSLVPSGGTLYNEQFF

V gene: TRBV19
J gene: TRBJ1-5
CDR3 protein: CASSMDRGRTQPQHF

V gene: TRBV28
J gene: TRBJ1-2
CDR3 protein: CASSPKGGTGGYGYTF

V gene: TRBV6-5
J gene: TRBJ2-7
CDR3 protein: CASSLRGQGIGEQYF

V gene: TRBV25-1
J gene: TRBJ1-3
CDR3 protein: CASSYSLTTGNTIYF

V gene: TRBV10-3
J gene: TRBJ1-1
CDR3 protein: CAIARAPAEAFF

V gene: TRBV7-2
J gene: TRBJ2-1
CDR3 protein: CASSTRTSGGPPYNEQFF

V gene: TRBV24-1
J gene: TRBJ2-1
CDR3 protein: CATSQILQGYNEQFF